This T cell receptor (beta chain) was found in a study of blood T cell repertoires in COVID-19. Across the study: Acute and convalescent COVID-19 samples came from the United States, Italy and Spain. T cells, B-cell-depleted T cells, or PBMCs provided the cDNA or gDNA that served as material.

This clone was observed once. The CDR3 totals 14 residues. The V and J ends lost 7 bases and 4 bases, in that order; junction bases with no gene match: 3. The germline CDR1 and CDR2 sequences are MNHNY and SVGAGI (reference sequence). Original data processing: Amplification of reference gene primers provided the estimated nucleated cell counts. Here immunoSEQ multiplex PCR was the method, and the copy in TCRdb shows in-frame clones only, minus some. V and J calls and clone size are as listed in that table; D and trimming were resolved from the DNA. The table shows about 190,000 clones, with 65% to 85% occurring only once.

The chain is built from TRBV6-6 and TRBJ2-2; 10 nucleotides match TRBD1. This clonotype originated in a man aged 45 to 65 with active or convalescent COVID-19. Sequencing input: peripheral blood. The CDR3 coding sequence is TGTGCCAGCACCAGACAGGGGGCCACCGGGGAGCTGTTTTTT. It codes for CASTRQGATGELFF.